This record looks at one TCR beta chain sequence and its context. The CDR3 has 15 residues. The germline CDR1 and CDR2 sequences are SSHAT and FNYEAQ (reference sequence). The J segment lost 3 bases and the V segment lost 3 bases, leaving 4 bases of the junction unmatched. The study separated CD4+ cells into CD45RA+ naive and CD45RA-negative memory subsets. Assay: immunoSEQ multiplex PCR; the TCRdb copy retains only in-frame clones and omits some. The sample has roughly 2.2 million clones, about nine tenths seen once. The sample belongs to a study of shared clonotypes between healthy human individuals.

This TCR derives from a man between 18 and 29 years old in good health. Some clones in this sample may be carry-over from other donors' samples. The sequenced sample consisted of naive CD4+ T cells from PBMCs. The subset here: CD45RA+ positively selected. The J gene is TRBJ2-7, the V gene TRBV7-7, with 11 bases fitting TRBD2. Written as DNA, the CDR3 is TGTGCCAGCAGCTTCTTCCTAGCGGGGGGCTACGAGCAGTACTTC. Residues: CASSFFLAGGYEQYF.